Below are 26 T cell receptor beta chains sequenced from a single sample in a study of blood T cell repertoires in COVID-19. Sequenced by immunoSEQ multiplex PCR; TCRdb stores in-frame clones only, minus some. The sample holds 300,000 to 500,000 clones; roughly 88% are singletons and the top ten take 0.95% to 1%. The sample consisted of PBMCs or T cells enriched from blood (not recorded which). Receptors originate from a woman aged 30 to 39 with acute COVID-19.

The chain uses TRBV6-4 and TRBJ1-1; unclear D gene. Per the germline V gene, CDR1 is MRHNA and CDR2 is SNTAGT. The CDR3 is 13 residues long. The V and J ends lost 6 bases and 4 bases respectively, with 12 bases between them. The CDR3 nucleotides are TGTGCCAGCAGAGCGGACTGGGGCACTGAAGCTTTCTTT. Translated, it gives CASRADWGTEAFF.

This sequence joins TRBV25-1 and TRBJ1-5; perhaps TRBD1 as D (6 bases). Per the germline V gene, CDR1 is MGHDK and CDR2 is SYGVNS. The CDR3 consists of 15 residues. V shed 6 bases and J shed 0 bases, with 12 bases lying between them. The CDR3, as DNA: TGTGCCAGCAGGGGGTGGACAGATAGCAATCAGCCCCAGCATTTT. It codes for CASRGWTDSNQPQHF.

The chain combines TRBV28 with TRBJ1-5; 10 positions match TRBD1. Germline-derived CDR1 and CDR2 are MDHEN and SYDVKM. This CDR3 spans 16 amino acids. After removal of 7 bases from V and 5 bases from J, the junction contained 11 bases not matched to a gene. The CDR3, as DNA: TGTGCCAGCACCCTTGAGACAGGGGGCTTCGATCAGCCCCAGCATTTT. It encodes CASTLETGGFDQPQHF.

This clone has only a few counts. The CDR3 reads CASSLSRDYQPQHF. The CDR3 nucleotides read TGTGCCAGCAGTTTAAGCCGGGACTATCAGCCCCAGCATTTT. The V gene is TRBV27, the J gene TRBJ1-5; tentative D call: TRBD1 (5 bases). CDR1 and CDR2 (germline): MNHEY, SMNVEV (reference sequence). Between the trimmed V and J ends, which lost 2 bases and 5 bases, there was a span of 10 bases. This CDR3 has 14 amino acids.

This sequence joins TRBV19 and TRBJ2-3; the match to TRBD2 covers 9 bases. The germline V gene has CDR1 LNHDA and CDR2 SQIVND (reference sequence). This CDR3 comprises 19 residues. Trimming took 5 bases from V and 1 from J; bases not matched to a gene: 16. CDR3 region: CASSALLRGGAAGTDTQYF. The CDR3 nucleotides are TGTGCCAGTAGTGCCTTGCTGCGGGGGGGTGCTGCCGGCACAGATACGCAGTATTTT.

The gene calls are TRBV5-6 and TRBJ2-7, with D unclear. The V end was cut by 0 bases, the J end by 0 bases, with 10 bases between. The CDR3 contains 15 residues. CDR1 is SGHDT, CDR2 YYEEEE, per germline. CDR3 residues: CASSLVERSSYEQYF. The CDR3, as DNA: TGTGCCAGCAGCTTGGTCGAGAGAAGCTCCTACGAGCAGTACTTC.

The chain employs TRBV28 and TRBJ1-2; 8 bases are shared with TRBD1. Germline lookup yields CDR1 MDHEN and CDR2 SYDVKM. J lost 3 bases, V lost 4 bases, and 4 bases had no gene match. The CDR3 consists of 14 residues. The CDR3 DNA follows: TGTGCCAGCAGTTCACAGGGGGACTACTATGGCTACACCTTC. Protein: CASSSQGDYYGYTF.

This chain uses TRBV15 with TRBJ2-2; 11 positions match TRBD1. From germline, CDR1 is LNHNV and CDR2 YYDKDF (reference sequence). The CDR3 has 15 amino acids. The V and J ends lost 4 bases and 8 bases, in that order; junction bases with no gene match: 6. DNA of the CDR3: TGTGCCACCAGCAAGGACAGGGGGCGATTTGGGGAGCTGTTTTTT. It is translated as CATSKDRGRFGELFF.

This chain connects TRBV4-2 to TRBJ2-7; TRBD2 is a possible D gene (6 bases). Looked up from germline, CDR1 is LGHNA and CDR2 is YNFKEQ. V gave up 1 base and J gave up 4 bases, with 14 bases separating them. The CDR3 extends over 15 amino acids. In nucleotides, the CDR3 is TGTGCCAGCAGCCAAGGTATCGGGCTAGCGTACGAGCAGTACTTC. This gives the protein CASSQGIGLAYEQYF.

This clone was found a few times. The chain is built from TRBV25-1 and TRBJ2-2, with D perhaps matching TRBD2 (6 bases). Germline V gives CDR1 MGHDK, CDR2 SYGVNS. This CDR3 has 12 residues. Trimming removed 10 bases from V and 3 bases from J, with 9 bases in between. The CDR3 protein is CAIGGDTGELFF. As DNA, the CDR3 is TGTGCCATTGGAGGGGACACCGGGGAGCTGTTTTTT.

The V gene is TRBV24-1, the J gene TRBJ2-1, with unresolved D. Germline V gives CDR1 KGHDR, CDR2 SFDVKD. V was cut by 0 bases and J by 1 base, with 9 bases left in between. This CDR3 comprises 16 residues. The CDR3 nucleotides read TGTGCCACCAGTGATTTGGGGTCGCGGTCCTACAATGAGCAGTTCTTC. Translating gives CATSDLGSRSYNEQFF.

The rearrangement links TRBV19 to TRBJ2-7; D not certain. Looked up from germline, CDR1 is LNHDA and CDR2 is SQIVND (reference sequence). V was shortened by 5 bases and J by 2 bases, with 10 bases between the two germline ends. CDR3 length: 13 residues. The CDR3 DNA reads TGTGCCAGTAGTGGCGGCGCGACCTACGAGCAGTACTTC. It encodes CASSGGATYEQYF. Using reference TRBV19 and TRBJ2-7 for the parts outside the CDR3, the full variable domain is DGGITQSPKYLFRKEGQNVTLSCEQNLNHDAMYWYRQDPGQGLRLIYYSQIVNDFQKGDIAEGYSVSREKKESFPLTVTSAQKNPTAFYLCASSGGATYEQYFGPGTRLTVT.

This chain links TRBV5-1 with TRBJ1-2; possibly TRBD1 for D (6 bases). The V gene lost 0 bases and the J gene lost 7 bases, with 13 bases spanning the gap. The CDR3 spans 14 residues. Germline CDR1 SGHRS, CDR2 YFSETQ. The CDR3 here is CASSLGQEGGGYTF. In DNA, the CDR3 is TGCGCCAGCAGCTTGGGACAGGAAGGGGGTGGCTACACCTTC.

In DNA, the CDR3 is TGTGCCAGTAGTATTTTTGTGAGTCGGGTCACCACCGGGGAGCTGTTTTTT. The encoded protein is CASSIFVSRVTTGELFF. The rearrangement links TRBV19 to TRBJ2-2, with D unresolved. Between the trimmed V and J ends, which lost 3 bases and 4 bases, there was a span of 18 bases. The CDR3 runs to 17 residues. CDR1 and CDR2 from the germline V gene are LNHDA and SQIVND (reference sequence).

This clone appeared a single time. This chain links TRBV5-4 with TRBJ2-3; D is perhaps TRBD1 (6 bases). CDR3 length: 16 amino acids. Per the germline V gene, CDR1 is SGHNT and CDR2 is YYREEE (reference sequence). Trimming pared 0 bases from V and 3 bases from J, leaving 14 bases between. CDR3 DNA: TGTGCCAGCAGCTTGGTTGGGGGCTTGGGGACAGATACGCAGTATTTT. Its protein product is CASSLVGGLGTDTQYF.

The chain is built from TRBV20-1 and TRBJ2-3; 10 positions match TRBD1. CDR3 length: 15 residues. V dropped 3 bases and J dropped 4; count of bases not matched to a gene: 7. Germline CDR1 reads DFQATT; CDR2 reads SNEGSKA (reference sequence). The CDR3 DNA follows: TGCAGTGCTAGTCCGCGGGACAGGGGCGCAGATACGCAGTATTTT. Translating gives CSASPRDRGADTQYF.

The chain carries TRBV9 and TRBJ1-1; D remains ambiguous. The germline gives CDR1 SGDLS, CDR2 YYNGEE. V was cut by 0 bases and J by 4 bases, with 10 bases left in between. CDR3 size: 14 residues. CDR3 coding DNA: TGTGCCAGCAGCGTAGCCGGGGAGGGCACTGAAGCTTTCTTT. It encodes CASSVAGEGTEAFF.

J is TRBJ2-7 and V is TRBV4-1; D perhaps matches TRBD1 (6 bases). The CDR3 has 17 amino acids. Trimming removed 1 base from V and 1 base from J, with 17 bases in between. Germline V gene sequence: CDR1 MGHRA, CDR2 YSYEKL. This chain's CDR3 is CASSQVQFPGASYEQYF. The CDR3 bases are TGCGCCAGCAGCCAAGTCCAGTTCCCAGGGGCGTCCTACGAGCAGTACTTC.

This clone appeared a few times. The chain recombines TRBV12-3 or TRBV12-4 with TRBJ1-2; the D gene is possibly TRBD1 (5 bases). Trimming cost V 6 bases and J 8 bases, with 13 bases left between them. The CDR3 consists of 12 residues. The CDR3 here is CASSPRQSGYTF. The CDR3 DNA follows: TGTGCCAGCAGCCCTAGACAGTCCGGCTACACCTTC.

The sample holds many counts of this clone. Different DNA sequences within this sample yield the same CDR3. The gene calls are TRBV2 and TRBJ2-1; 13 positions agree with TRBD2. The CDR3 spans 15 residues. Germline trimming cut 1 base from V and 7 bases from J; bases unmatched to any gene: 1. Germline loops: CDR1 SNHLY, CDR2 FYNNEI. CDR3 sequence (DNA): TGTGCCAGCAGTGAAGGGACTAGCGGGGGAAATGAGCAGTTCTTC. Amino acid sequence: CASSEGTSGGNEQFF.

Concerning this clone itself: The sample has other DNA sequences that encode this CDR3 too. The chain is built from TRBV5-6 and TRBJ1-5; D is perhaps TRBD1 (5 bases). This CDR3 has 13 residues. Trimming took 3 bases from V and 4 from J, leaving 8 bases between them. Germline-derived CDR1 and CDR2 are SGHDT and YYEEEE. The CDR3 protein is CASSSGGNQPQHF. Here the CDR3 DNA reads TGTGCCAGCAGCTCCGGGGGGAATCAGCCCCAGCATTTT.

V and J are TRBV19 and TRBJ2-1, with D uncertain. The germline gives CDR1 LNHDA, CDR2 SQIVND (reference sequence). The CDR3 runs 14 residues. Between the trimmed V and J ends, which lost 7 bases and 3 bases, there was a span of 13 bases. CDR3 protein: CASTRGTNYNEQFF. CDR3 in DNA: TGTGCCAGTACCAGAGGAACAAACTACAATGAGCAGTTCTTC.

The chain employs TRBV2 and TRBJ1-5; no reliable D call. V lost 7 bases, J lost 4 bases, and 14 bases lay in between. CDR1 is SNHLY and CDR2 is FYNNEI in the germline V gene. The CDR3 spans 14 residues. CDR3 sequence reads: CASNGGLGNQPQHF. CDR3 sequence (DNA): TGTGCCAGCAATGGAGGGTTGGGGAATCAGCCCCAGCATTTT.

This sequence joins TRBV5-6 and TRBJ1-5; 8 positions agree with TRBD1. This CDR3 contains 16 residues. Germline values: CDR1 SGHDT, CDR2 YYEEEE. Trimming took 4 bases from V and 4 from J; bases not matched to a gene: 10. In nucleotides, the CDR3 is TGTGCCAGCAGCCGCGGACAGGGCGACCCTAATCAGCCCCAGCATTTT. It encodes CASSRGQGDPNQPQHF.

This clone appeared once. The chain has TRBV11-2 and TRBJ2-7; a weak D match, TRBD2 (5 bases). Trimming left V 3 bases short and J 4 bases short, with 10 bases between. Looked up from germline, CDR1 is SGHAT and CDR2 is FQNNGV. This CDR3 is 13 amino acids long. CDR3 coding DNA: TGTGCCAGCAGCTTCGCTCGGGATTACGAGCAGTACTTC. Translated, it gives CASSFARDYEQYF. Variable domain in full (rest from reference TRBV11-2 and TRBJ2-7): EAGVAQSPRYKIIEKRQSVAFWCNPISGHATLYWYQQILGQGPKLLIQFQNNGVVDDSQLPKDRFSAERLKGVDSTLKIQPAKLEDSAVYLCASSFARDYEQYFGPGTRLTVT.

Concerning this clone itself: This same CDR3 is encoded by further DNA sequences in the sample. CDR3 residues: CASSSRDRTYEQYF. DNA for the CDR3: TGTGCCAGCAGCTCCCGGGACAGAACCTACGAGCAGTACTTC. This chain links TRBV7-8 with TRBJ2-7, with TRBD1 matching over 7 bases. The V and J ends lost 4 bases and 2 bases, in that order; junction bases with no gene match: 5. The CDR3 consists of 14 residues. CDR1 is SGHVS, CDR2 FQNEAQ, per germline.